This TCR beta chain was recovered during a study of T cell changes during pregnancy in multiple sclerosis. This clone was seen a single time. Sequenced by immunoSEQ multiplex PCR; TCRdb stores in-frame clones only, minus some. Of 12,000 or so clones listed, roughly 84% are singletons. This CDR3 has 17 amino acids. CDR1 is LGHNA, CDR2 YSLEER, per germline. Germline trimming cut 5 bases from V and 7 bases from J; bases unmatched to any gene: 10. The receptor was isolated from a female donor in good health, enrolled as a control in a pregnancy study. The sequencing used CD8+ T cells from peripheral blood mononuclear cells, collected after pregnancy. This chain joins TRBV4-3 and TRBJ2-1, with TRBD2 matching 14 bases. As DNA, the CDR3 is TGCGCCAGCAGCGAAAGGGTGGGACTAGCGGGAGTAAATGAGCAGTTCTTC. Translation: CASSERVGLAGVNEQFF.